This T cell receptor (beta chain) emerged from a study of Ad26.COV2.S vaccination and SARS-CoV-2 variants. Profiling relied on immunoSEQ multiplex PCR, and the TCRdb table lists in-frame clones only, not all of them. The sample shows 300,000 to 350,000 clones, about 85% of them seen only once. Looked up from germline, CDR1 is MDHEN and CDR2 is SYDVKM. Trimming removed 3 bases from V and 4 bases from J, with 18 bases in between. CDR3 length: 16 residues. Treatment: around 19 received Ad26.COV2.S at low or high dose, single or two shots; roughly five received placebo; per-sample allocation not given. Specimens were obtained on day 63 following the first vaccine or placebo injection.

This material consisted of peripheral blood, taken in a trial of Ad26.COV2.S vaccine versus placebo. This clonotype originated in a person aged 18-60 years who received the Ad26.COV2.S COVID-19 vaccine or a placebo. The chain joins TRBV28 to TRBJ1-2; no definite D call. CDR3 in amino acids: CASSLVRSLLRYGYTF. The CDR3 nucleotides are TGTGCCAGCAGTTTGGTCAGGAGCCTCCTCCGCTATGGCTACACCTTC.